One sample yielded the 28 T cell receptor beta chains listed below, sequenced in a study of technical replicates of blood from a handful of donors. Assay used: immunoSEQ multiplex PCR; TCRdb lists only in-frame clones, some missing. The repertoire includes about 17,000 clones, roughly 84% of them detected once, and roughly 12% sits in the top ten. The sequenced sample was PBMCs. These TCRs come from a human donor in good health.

The CDR3 nucleotides read TGTGCCAGTAATCCGGACAGGGGCAGGGGTGTTGAAGCTTTCTTT. It specifies CASNPDRGRGVEAFF. The rearrangement joins TRBV19 to TRBJ1-1; 9 bases fit TRBD1. Trimming at V came to 7 bases and at J to 7 bases, leaving 13 bases not matched to a gene. The CDR3 totals 15 residues. The germline CDR1 and CDR2 sequences are LNHDA and SQIVND (reference sequence).

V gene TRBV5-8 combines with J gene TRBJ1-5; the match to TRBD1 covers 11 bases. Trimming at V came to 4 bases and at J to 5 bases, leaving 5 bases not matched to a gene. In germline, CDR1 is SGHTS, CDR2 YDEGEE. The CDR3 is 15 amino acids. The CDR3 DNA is TGTGCCAGCAGCCAAGGACAGGGGGCCTATCAGCCCCAGCATTTT. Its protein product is CASSQGQGAYQPQHF. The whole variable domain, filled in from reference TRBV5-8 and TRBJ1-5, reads EAGVTQSPTHLIKTRGQQATLRCSPISGHTSVYWYQQALGLGLQFLLWYDEGEERNRGNFPPRFSGRQFPNYSSELNVNALELEDSALYLCASSQGQGAYQPQHFGDGTRLSIL.

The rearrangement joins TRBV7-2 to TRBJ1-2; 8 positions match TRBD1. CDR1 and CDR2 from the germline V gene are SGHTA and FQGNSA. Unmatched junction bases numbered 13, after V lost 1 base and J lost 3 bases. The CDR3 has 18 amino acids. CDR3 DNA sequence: TGTGCCAGCAGCTTAGTCCCCCCCTTAACAGGGGGGGACTATGGCTACACCTTC. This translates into CASSLVPPLTGGDYGYTF.

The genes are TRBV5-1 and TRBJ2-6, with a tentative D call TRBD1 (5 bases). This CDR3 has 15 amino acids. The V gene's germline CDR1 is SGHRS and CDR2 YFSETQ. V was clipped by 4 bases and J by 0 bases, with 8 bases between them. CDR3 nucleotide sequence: TGCGCCAGCAGCGAGGACATCTCTGGGGCCAACGTCCTGACTTTC. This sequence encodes CASSEDISGANVLTF.

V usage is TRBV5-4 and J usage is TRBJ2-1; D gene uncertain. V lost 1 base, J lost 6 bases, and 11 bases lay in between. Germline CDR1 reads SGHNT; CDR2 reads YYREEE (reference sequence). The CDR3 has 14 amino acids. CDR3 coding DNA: TGTGCCAGCAGCTTGTATATCTCGGGCAATGAGCAGTTCTTC. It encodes CASSLYISGNEQFF. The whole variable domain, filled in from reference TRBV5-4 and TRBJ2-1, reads ETGVTQSPTHLIKTRGQQVTLRCSSQSGHNTVSWYQQALGQGPQFIFQYYREEENGRGNFPPRFSGLQFPNYSSELNVNALELDDSALYLCASSLYISGNEQFFGPGTRLTVL.

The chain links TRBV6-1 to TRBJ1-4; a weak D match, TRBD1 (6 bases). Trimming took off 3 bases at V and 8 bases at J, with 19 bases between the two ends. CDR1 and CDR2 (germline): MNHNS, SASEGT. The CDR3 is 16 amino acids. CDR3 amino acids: CASSDDRWGLSEKLFF. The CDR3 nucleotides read TGTGCCAGCAGTGACGACAGGTGGGGGCTATCGGAAAAACTGTTTTTT.

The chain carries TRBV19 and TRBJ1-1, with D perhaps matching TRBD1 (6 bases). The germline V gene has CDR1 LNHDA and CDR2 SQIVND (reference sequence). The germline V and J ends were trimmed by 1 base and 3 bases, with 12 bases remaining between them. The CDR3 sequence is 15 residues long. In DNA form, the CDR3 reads TGTGCCAGTAGTATAGTCGGGACACCGTACACTGAAGCTTTCTTT. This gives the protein CASSIVGTPYTEAFF.

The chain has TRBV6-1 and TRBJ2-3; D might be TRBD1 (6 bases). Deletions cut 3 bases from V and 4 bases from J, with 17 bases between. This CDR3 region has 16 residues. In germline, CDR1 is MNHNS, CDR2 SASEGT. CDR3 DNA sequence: TGTGCCAGCAGTGAGGTCACAGGGCTGCGCGCAGATACGCAGTATTTT. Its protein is CASSEVTGLRADTQYF.

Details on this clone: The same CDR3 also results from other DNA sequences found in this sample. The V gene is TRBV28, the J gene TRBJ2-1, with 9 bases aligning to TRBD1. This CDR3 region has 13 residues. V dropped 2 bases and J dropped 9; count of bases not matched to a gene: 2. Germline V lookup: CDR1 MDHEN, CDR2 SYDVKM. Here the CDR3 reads CASSLGQGSEQFF. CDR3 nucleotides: TGTGCCAGCAGTTTAGGACAGGGGTCTGAGCAGTTCTTC.

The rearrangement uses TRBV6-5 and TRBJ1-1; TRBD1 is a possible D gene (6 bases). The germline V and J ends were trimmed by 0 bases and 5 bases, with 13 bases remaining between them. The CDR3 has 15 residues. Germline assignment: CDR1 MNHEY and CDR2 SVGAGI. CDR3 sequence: CASSYSGARKTEAFF. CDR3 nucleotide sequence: TGTGCCAGCAGTTACTCGGGGGCGCGGAAGACTGAAGCTTTCTTT.

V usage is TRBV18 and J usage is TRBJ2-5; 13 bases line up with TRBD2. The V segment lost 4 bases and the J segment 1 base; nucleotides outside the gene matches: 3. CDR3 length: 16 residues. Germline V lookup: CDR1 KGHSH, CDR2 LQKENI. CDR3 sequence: CASSHGLAGVQETQYF. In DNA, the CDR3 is TGTGCCAGCTCACACGGACTAGCGGGAGTCCAAGAGACCCAGTACTTC.

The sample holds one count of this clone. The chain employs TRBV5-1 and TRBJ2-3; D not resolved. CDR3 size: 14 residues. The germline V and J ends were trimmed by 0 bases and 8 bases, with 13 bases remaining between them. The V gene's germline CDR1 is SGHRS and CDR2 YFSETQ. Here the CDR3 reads CASSLGLAQGTQYF. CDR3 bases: TGCGCCAGCAGCTTGGGACTGGCGCAAGGTACGCAGTATTTT.

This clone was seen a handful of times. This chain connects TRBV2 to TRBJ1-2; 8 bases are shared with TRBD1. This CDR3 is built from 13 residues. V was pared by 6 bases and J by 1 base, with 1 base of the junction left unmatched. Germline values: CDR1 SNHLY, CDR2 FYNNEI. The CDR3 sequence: CASRGQVNYGYTF. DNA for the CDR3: TGTGCCAGCAGGGGACAGGTTAACTATGGCTACACCTTC.

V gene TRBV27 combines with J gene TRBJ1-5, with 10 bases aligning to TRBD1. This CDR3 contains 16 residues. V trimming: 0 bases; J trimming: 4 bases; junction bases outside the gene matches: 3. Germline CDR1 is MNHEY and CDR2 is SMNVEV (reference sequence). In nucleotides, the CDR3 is TGTGCCAGCAGTTTATCGACAGGGGGCGCGAATCAGCCCCAGCATTTT. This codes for CASSLSTGGANQPQHF.

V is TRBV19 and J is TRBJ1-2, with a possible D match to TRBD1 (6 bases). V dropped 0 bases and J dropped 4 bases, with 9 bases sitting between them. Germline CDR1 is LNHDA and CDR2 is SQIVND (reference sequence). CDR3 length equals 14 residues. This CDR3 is CASSIDRGAYGYTF. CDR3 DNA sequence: TGTGCCAGTAGTATAGATCGGGGGGCCTATGGCTACACCTTC.

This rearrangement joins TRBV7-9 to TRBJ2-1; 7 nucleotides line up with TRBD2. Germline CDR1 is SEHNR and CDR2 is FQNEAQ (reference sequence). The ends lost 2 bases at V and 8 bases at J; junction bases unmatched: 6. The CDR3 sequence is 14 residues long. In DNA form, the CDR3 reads TGTGCCAGCAGCTTACAGTGGGGGGGGGATGAGCAGTTCTTC. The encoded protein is CASSLQWGGDEQFF.

Here the CDR3 DNA reads TGTGCCAGCAGCCCGGGTCCGGGGGGGCCCTCCTACGAGCAGTACTTC. As protein: CASSPGPGGPSYEQYF. The J gene is TRBJ2-7, the V gene TRBV5-6; 8 bases align to TRBD2. Germline values: CDR1 SGHDT, CDR2 YYEEEE. J was trimmed by 0 bases and V by 4 bases; bases with no gene match: 9. CDR3 size: 16 residues.

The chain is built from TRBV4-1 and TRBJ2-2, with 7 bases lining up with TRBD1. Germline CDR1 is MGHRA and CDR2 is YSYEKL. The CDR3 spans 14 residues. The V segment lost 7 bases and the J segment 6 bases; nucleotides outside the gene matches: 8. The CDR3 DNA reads TGCGCCAGCACCCTCGACAGGGCGGCCGGGGAGCTGTTTTTT. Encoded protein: CASTLDRAAGELFF.

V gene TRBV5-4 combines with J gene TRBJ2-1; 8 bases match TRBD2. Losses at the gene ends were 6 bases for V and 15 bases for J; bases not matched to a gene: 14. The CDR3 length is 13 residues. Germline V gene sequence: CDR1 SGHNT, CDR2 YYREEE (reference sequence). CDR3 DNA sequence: TGTGCCAGCAACCCCGGGGGCGCGGGAGGTGGGTTCTTC. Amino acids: CASNPGGAGGGFF.

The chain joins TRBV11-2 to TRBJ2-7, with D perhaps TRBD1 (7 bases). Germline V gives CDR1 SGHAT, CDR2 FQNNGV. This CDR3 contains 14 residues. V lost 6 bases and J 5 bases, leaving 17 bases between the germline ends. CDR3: CASSLTGEVDEQYF. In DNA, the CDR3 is TGTGCCAGCAGTCTAACAGGGGAGGTGGACGAGCAGTACTTC.

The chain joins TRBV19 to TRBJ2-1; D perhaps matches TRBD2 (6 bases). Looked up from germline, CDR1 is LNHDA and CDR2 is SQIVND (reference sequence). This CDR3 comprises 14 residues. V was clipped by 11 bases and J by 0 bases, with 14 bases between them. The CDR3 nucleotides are TGTGCCGCCCTTCGGGGGAGCTCCTACAATGAGCAGTTCTTC. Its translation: CAALRGSSYNEQFF.

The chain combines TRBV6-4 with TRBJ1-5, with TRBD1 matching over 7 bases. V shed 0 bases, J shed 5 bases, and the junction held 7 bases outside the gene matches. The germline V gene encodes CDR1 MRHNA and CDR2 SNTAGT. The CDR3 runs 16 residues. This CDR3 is CASSDSTGRPHQPQHF. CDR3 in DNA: TGTGCCAGCAGTGACTCGACAGGGAGGCCCCATCAGCCCCAGCATTTT.

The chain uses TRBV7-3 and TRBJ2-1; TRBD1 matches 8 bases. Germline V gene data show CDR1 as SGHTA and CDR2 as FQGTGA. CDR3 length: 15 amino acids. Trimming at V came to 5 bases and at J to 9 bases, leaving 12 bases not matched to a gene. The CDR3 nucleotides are TGTGCCAGCAGCCGGGGACAGGTCGGGGTCGGTGAGCAGTTCTTC. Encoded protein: CASSRGQVGVGEQFF.

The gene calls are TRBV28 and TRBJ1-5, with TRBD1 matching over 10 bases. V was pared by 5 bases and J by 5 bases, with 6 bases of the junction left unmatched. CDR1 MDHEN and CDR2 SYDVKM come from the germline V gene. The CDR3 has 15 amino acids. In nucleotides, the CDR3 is TGTGCCAGCAGTCCAGGGACAGGGGAACATCAGCCCCAGCATTTT. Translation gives CASSPGTGEHQPQHF.

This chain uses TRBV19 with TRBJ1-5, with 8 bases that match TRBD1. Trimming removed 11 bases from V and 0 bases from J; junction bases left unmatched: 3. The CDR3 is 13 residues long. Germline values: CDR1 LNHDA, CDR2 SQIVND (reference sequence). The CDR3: CAAGGFSNQPQHF. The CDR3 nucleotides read TGTGCCGCAGGGGGCTTTAGCAATCAGCCCCAGCATTTT.

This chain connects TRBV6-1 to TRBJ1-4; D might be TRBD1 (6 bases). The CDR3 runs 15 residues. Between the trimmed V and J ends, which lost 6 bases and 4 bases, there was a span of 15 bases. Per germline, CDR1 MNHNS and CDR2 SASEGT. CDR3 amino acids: CASRPGGGRNEKLFF. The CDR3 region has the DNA TGTGCCAGCAGACCGGGGGGGGGCCGTAATGAAAAACTGTTTTTT.

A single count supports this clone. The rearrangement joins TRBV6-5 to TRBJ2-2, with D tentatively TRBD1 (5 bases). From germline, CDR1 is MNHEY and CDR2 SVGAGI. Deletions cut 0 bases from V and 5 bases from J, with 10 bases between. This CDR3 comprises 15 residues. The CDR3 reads CASSYSLQGTGELFF. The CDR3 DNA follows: TGTGCCAGCAGTTACTCCCTTCAGGGAACCGGGGAGCTGTTTTTT.

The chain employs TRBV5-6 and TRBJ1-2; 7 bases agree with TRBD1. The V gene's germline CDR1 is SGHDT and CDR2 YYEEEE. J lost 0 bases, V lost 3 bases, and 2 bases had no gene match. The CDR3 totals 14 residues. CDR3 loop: CASSYGTANYGYTF. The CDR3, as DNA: TGTGCCAGCAGCTACGGGACAGCTAACTATGGCTACACCTTC.